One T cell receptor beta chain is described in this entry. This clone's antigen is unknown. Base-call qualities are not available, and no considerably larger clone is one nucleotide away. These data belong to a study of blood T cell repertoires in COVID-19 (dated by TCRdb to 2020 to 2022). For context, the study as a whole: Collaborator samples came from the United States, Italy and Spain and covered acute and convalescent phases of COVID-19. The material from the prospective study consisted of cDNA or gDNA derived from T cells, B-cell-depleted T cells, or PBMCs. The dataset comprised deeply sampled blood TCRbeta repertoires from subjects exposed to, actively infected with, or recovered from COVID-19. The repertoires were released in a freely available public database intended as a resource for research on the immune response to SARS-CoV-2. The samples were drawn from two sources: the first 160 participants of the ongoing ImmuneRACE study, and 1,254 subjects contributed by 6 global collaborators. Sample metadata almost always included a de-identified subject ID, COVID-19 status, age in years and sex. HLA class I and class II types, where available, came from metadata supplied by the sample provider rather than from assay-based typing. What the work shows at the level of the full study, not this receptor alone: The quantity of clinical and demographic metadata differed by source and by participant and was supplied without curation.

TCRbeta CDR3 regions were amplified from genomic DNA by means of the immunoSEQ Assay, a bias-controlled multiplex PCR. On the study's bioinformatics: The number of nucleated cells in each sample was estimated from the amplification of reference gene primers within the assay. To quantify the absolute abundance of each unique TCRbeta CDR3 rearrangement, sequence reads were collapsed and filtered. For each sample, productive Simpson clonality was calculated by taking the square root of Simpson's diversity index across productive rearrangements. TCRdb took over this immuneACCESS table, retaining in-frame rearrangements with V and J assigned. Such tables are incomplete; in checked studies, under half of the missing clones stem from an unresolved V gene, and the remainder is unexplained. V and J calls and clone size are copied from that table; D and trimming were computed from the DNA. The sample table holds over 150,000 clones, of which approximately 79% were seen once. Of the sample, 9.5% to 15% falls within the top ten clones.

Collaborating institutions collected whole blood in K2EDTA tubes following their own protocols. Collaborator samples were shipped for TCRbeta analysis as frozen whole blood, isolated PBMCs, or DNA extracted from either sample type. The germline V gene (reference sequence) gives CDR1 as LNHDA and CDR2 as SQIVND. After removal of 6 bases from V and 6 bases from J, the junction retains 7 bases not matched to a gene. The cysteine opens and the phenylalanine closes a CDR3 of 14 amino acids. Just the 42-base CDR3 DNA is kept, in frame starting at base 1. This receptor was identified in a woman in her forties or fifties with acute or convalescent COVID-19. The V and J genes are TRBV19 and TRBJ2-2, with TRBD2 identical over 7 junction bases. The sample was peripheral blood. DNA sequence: TGTGCCAGTAGGGGAGGGGTTCGTCCCGGGGAGCTGTTTTTT. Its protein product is CASRGGVRPGELFF.